The clone carrying this TCR beta chain was recorded once. The V and J ends lost 0 bases and 5 bases respectively, with 11 bases between them. From germline, CDR1 is LGHNT and CDR2 FRNRAP. The CDR3 contains 15 residues. These data are taken from a study of cytomegalovirus exposure and HLA in healthy donors. Libraries were prepared by immunoSEQ multiplex PCR; TCRdb keeps only in-frame clonotypes and omits some of them. Of some 90,000 clones listed, about 90% were seen once; the top ten hold under 6.5%. The rearrangement uses TRBV12-5 and TRBJ2-1; weak D call: TRBD2 (6 bases). Sequencing used PBMCs. This TCR was sampled from a young man in good health and CMV-seropositive. The CDR3 nucleotides read TGTGCTAGTGGTTTGGTGACTAGGACTCACAATGAGCAGTTCTTC. Its translation is CASGLVTRTHNEQFF.